This T cell receptor (beta chain) originates from a study of CD8 T cells in Susac syndrome. From blood CD8+ and CD4+ T cells, the TCR beta chain was sequenced. Those who served as multiple sclerosis controls were treatment-naive patients with stable or active relapsing-remitting disease. FACS enriched CD8+ TEMRA cells, while bulk CD8+ and CD4+ were negatively isolated. The CDR3 is 15 amino acids. With 2 bases clipped from V and 3 bases from J, the junction kept 7 bases outside the gene matches. Germline loops: CDR1 MNHEY, CDR2 SMNVEV (reference sequence). Reverse transcription of about 0.5 to 1 ug RNA used random hexamers. By means of immunoSEQ multiplex PCR, TCR beta CDR3 spanning 54 Vbeta and 13 Jbeta underwent amplification. TCRdb redid the calling of the immunoSEQ multiplex PCR reads with MiXCR, one entry per CDR3 protein. The sample lists a few hundred thousand distinct CDR3 sequences; approximately 85% were seen once.

The sample comprised CD8+ T cells from PBMCs. This receptor was taken from a human donor with multiple sclerosis. This rearrangement joins TRBV27 to TRBJ2-7; the match to TRBD2 covers 7 bases. For the CDR3, the DNA is TGTGCCAGCAGTTTAAGCAAGGGAGGGAACTACGAGCAGTACTTC. This codes for CASSLSKGGNYEQYF.